These 15 T cell receptor beta chains were sequenced from one sample in a study of shared clonotypes between healthy human individuals. CD45RO-negative, CCR7-selected cells formed the naive CD8 fraction, which excluded terminally differentiated effector memory CD45RA+ cells. TCRdb's copy holds only in-frame clones and misses some; the assay was immunoSEQ multiplex PCR. The data hold about 2.2 million clones, with roughly 95% observed a single time. Specimen: naive CD8+ T cells from PBMCs. These receptors originate from a man aged 18 to 35 in good health. Some clones in this sample may be carry-over from other donors' samples.

In this sample, this clone turned up once. CDR3 in amino acids: CASSLGAIPEQFF. The CDR3 DNA sequence: TGCGCCAGCAGCTTGGGGGCGATCCCTGAGCAGTTCTTC. This chain joins TRBV5-1 and TRBJ2-1; D unclear. The germline V gene has CDR1 SGHRS and CDR2 YFSETQ. The CDR3 is 13 residues long. Trimming removed 0 bases at V and 9 bases at J, with 10 bases between.

Turning to this clone: At one end the junction does not follow the germline gene, possibly because of a read error. The chain combines TRBV7-3 with TRBJ2-2; D call uncertain. The CDR3 runs 14 residues. Germline loops: CDR1 SGHTA, CDR2 FQGTGA. Here the CDR3 DNA reads TGTGCCAGCAGCGTAACACTTACCACCGGGGAGCTGTTTTTT. Translated, it gives CASSVTLTTGELFF.

Comment on this clone: Other DNA sequences in the same sample also yield this CDR3. CDR3 protein: CASSQADNEQFF. The CDR3 region has the DNA TGCGCCAGCAGCCAAGCTGACAATGAGCAGTTCTTC. The rearrangement links TRBV4-1 to TRBJ2-1; D is ambiguous. Germline-derived CDR1 and CDR2 are MGHRA and YSYEKL. There are 12 residues in the CDR3. With 1 base removed from V and 5 bases from J, the gap between germline ends came to 3 bases.

This chain uses TRBV5-1 with TRBJ2-3, with 7 bases matching TRBD1. This CDR3 region has 14 residues. From germline, CDR1 is SGHRS and CDR2 YFSETQ. The ends lost 0 bases at V and 4 bases at J; junction bases unmatched: 2. This chain's CDR3 is CASSLEGQPDTQYF. Here the CDR3 DNA reads TGCGCCAGCAGCTTGGAGGGACAGCCAGATACGCAGTATTTT.

The chain has TRBV7-6 and TRBJ2-2; D unclear. CDR1 is SGHVS and CDR2 is FNYEAQ in the germline V gene. The CDR3 is 15 amino acids. V was cut by 4 bases and J by 4 bases, with 13 bases left in between. The CDR3 region is CASSSGGRSTGELFF. The CDR3 DNA follows: TGTGCCAGCAGCTCGGGTGGTCGGAGCACCGGGGAGCTGTTTTTT.

This chain connects TRBV9 to TRBJ2-2; D may be TRBD2 (9 bases). The V gene's germline CDR1 is SGDLS and CDR2 YYNGEE. Trimming pared 4 bases from V and 6 bases from J, leaving 25 bases between. CDR3 length equals 18 residues. In DNA form, the CDR3 reads TGTGCCAGCAGCATGCAGGGGGCGGGAGGGCCCCCGTCCGGGGAGCTGTTTTTT. It is translated as CASSMQGAGGPPSGELFF.

Regarding this clone: The same CDR3 is also encoded by other DNA sequences in this sample. The chain couples TRBV27 to TRBJ2-1, with 7 positions matching TRBD1. The CDR3 length is 13 residues. The germline gives CDR1 MNHEY, CDR2 SMNVEV (reference sequence). J gave up 0 bases and V 8 bases, and 1 base lay outside the gene matches. The CDR3, as DNA: TGTGCCAGCGGGGACAGCTCCTACAATGAGCAGTTCTTC. Its protein product is CASGDSSYNEQFF.

This rearrangement joins TRBV19 to TRBJ2-5, with D maybe TRBD1 (6 bases). CDR3 length equals 13 residues. Germline V CDR1 and CDR2: LNHDA, SQIVND (reference sequence). The germline V and J ends were trimmed by 5 bases and 5 bases, with 12 bases remaining between them. As DNA, the CDR3 is TGTGCCAGTAGTCCTACAGGGTACGAGACCCAGTACTTC. It codes for CASSPTGYETQYF.

Here the CDR3 DNA reads TGTGCCAGCAGTTTATTTTTAGGGAGCAATCAGCCCCAGCATTTT. As protein: CASSLFLGSNQPQHF. This sequence joins TRBV27 and TRBJ1-5; no clear D gene. This CDR3 region has 15 residues. V lost 1 base and J lost 1, with 8 bases in between. Germline V gene sequence: CDR1 MNHEY, CDR2 SMNVEV (reference sequence).

The J gene is TRBJ1-1, the V gene TRBV2; D is perhaps TRBD1 (5 bases). The germline V gene has CDR1 SNHLY and CDR2 FYNNEI. The CDR3 covers 15 residues. V lost 5 bases to trimming and J lost 0 bases, with 13 bases between them. The CDR3 DNA reads as TGTGCCAGCAGTTACCCCGGGACGGTGAACACTGAAGCTTTCTTT. Residues: CASSYPGTVNTEAFF.

The chain joins TRBV30 to TRBJ2-3; D not resolved. This CDR3 is 16 amino acids long. Germline V gene data show CDR1 as GTSNPN and CDR2 as SVGIG (reference sequence). V lost 4 bases, J lost 2 bases, and 19 bases lay in between. The CDR3, as DNA: TGTGCCTGGACCACGCCGCCCGGCAGAATCACAGATACGCAGTATTTT. Translation: CAWTTPPGRITDTQYF.

The genes are TRBV15 and TRBJ2-1; D may be TRBD2 (5 bases). The ends were cut back, 5 bases at V and 1 base at J, with 15 bases in the middle. The CDR3 consists of 16 residues. In germline, CDR1 is LNHNV, CDR2 YYDKDF (reference sequence). In DNA form, the CDR3 reads TGTGCCACCAGCTATACGGCGGGCAATTCCTACAATGAGCAGTTCTTC. As protein: CATSYTAGNSYNEQFF. The variable domain in full, with the rest retrieved from reference TRBV15 and TRBJ2-1, is DAMVIQNPRYQVTQFGKPVTLSCSQTLNHNVMYWYQQKSSQAPKLLFHYYDKDFNNEADTPDNFQSRRPNTSFCFLDIRSPGLGDTAMYLCATSYTAGNSYNEQFFGPGTRLTVL.

The chain employs TRBV4-1 and TRBJ2-7; no reliable D call. Trimming cost V 0 bases and J 4 bases, with 16 bases left between them. Germline CDR1 and CDR2: MGHRA and YSYEKL. CDR3 length equals 16 residues. The CDR3 DNA reads as TGCGCCAGCAGCCAAGAATGGCGGCAACTTGGGTACGAGCAGTACTTC. It yields the protein CASSQEWRQLGYEQYF.

The chain is built from TRBV28 and TRBJ2-7; the match to TRBD2 covers 15 bases. CDR1 MDHEN and CDR2 SYDVKM come from the germline V gene. The CDR3 is made up of 15 amino acids. Trimming at V came to 4 bases and at J to 7 bases, leaving 5 bases not matched to a gene. Written as DNA, the CDR3 is TGTGCCAGCAGTTCACCGGGACTAGCGGGAGGAGAGCAGTACTTC. This sequence encodes CASSSPGLAGGEQYF.

The V gene is TRBV7-9, the J gene TRBJ1-5, with D unresolved. V lost 5 bases and J lost 5, with 16 bases in between. CDR1 is SEHNR, CDR2 FQNEAQ, per germline (reference sequence). This CDR3 contains 15 residues. The CDR3 DNA reads TGTGCCAGCAGCACCTTGGAACGGGGAGATCAGCCCCAGCATTTT. Protein sequence: CASSTLERGDQPQHF.